The clone carrying this T cell receptor beta chain has ten or more counts. What it binds is unknown. Via MiXCR, TCRdb re-called the reads, giving one row per CDR3 protein. The repertoire has 200,000 to 300,000 distinct CDR3 sequences, about an eighth of them found once; the top ten carry roughly 8.7%. This entry belongs to a study of T cell repertoires in cytomegalovirus infection. General study results and limits: Summed frequency of shared TCR beta families picked out CMV carriers who also had the relevant HLA. The ex vivo response showed dominance by HLA-C-restricted CMV-specific TCR beta clonotypes.

The CDR3 spans 15 residues. Trimming cost V 5 bases and J 4 bases, with 15 bases left between them. Germline loops: CDR1 SGHTA, CDR2 FQGTGA. J is TRBJ2-1 and V is TRBV7-3, with D possibly TRBD1 on 6 matching bases. This TCR was recovered from a human donor in good health (CMV status not recorded). Some clones in this sample may be carry-over from other donors' samples. The sample consisted of PBMCs. In nucleotides, the CDR3 is TGTGCCAGCAGCCAACAGGGTCCCTCGTACAATGAGCAGTTCTTC. Protein: CASSQQGPSYNEQFF.